The entry below describes one T cell receptor beta chain. These data originate in a study of blood T cell repertoires in COVID-19. Turning to the study itself: Acute-phase and convalescent COVID-19 samples originated in the United States, Italy and Spain.

Authors' analysis steps: Quantification of nucleated cells was approximated via reference gene primer amplification. Sequencing was performed with immunoSEQ multiplex PCR; in TCRdb, only in-frame clones are kept and a portion is missing. V and J calls and clone size are given by that table; D and trimming were obtained from the DNA. The repertoire holds hundreds of thousands of clones, with approximately 80% as singletons. The study recruited people aged about 18 to 95 years across approximately 24 US areas. Cohort assignment relied on participant-reported clinical history. The V gene's germline CDR1 is SGHRS and CDR2 YFSETQ. The V and J ends lost 0 bases and 8 bases respectively, with 14 bases between them. CDR3 length: 14 amino acids.

This chain connects TRBV5-1 to TRBJ1-2; a possible D gene is TRBD1 (5 bases). This TCR derives from a man aged 25-40 years with acute COVID-19. Sequencing was performed on PBMCs or T cells enriched from blood (not recorded which). The CDR3 DNA reads TGCGCCAGCAGCTTGGCCTCGGGGGTAGGGGGCTACACCTTC. This codes for CASSLASGVGGYTF.